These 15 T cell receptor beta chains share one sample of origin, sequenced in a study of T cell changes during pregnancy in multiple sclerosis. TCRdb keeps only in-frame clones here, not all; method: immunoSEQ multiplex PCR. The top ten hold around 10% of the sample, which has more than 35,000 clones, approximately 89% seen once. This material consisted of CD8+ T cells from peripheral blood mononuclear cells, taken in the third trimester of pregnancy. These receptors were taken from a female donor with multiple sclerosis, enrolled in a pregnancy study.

DNA of the CDR3: TGTGCCAGCAGCTTAGTCTACTCCGGGACTAAGACTGAAGCTTTCTTT. Protein product: CASSLVYSGTKTEAFF. V and J are TRBV7-9 and TRBJ1-1; possibly TRBD1 for D (5 bases). Germline V gives CDR1 SEHNR, CDR2 FQNEAQ (reference sequence). Trimming left V 1 base short and J 5 bases short, with 17 bases between. CDR3 length: 16 residues. The whole variable domain, filled in from reference TRBV7-9 and TRBJ1-1, reads DTGVSQNPRHKITKRGQNVTFRCDPISEHNRLYWYRQTLGQGPEFLTYFQNEAQLEKSRLLSDRFSAERPKGSFSTLEIQRTEQGDSAMYLCASSLVYSGTKTEAFFGQGTRLTVV.

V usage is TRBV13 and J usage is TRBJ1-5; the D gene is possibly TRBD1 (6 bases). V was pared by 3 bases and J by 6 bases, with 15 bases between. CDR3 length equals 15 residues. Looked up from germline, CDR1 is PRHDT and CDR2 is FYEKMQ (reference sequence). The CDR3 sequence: CASSFGRGSAQPQHF. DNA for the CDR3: TGTGCCAGCAGCTTCGGGAGGGGGTCGGCTCAGCCCCAGCATTTT.

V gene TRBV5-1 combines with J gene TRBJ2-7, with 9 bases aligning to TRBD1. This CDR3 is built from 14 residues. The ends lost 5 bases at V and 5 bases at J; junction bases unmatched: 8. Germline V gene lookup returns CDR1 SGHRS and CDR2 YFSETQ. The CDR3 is CASRRRQGGDEQYF. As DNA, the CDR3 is TGCGCCAGCAGACGCCGACAGGGGGGGGACGAGCAGTACTTC.

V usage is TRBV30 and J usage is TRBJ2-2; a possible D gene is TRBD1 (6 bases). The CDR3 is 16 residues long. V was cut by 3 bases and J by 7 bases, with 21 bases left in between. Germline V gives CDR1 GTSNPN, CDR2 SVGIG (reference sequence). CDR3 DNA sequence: TGTGCCTGGAGCAGAACCGGGACACCTGGGCGCGGGGAGCTGTTTTTT. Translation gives CAWSRTGTPGRGELFF.

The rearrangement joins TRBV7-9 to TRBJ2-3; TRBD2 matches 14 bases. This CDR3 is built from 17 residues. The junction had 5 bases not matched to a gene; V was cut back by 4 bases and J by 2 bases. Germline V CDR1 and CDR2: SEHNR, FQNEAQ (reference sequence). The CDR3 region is CASSSPGLAGATDTQYF. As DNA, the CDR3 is TGTGCCAGCAGCTCGCCGGGACTAGCGGGAGCCACAGATACGCAGTATTTT.

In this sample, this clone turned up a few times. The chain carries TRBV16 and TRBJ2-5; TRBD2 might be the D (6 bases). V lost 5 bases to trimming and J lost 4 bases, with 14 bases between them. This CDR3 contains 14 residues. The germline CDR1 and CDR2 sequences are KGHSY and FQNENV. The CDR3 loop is CASSWDSGRETQYF. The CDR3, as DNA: TGTGCCAGCAGCTGGGACTCGGGCCGAGAGACCCAGTACTTC.

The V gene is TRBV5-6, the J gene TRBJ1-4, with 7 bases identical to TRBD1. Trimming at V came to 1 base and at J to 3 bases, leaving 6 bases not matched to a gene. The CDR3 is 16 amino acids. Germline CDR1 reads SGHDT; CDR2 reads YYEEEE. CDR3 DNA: TGTGCCAGCAGCTTGCTAGGGGGCCCCTCTAATGAAAAACTGTTTTTT. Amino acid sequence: CASSLLGGPSNEKLFF.

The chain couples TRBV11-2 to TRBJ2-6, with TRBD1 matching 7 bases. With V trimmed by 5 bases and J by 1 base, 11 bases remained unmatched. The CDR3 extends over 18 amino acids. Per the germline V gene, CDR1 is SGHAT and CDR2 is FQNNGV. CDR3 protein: CASSPPGQTESGANVLTF. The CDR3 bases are TGTGCCAGCAGCCCTCCGGGACAGACAGAATCTGGGGCCAACGTCCTGACTTTC. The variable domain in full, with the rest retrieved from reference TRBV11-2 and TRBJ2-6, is EAGVAQSPRYKIIEKRQSVAFWCNPISGHATLYWYQQILGQGPKLLIQFQNNGVVDDSQLPKDRFSAERLKGVDSTLKIQPAKLEDSAVYLCASSPPGQTESGANVLTFGAGSRLTVL.

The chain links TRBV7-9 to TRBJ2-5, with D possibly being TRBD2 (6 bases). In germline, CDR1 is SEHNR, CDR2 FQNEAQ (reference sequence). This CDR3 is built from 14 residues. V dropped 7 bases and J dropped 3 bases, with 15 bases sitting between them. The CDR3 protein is CASTYWGEKETQYF. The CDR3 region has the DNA TGTGCCAGCACCTATTGGGGGGAAAAAGAGACCCAGTACTTC.

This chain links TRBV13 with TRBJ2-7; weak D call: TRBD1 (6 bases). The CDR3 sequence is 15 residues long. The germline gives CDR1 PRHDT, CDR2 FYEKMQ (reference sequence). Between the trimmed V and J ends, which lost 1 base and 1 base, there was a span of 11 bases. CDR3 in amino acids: CASSLAGEGSYEQYF. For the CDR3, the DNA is TGTGCCAGCAGCTTAGCAGGGGAAGGTTCCTACGAGCAGTACTTC.

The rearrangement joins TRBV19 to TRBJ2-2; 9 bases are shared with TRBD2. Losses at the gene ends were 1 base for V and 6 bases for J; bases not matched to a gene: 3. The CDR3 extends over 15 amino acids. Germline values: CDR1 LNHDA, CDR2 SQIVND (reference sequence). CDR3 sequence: CASSIAASGAGELFF. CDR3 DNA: TGTGCCAGTAGTATAGCCGCTAGCGGGGCCGGGGAGCTGTTTTTT.

The chain's CDR3 is CASSIGPSNYGYTF. Here the CDR3 DNA reads TGTGCCAGTAGTATAGGGCCCTCTAACTATGGCTACACCTTC. The V gene is TRBV19, the J gene TRBJ1-2; D is undetermined. The CDR3 sequence is 14 residues long. The germline V and J ends were trimmed by 1 base and 0 bases, with 6 bases remaining between them. The V gene's germline CDR1 is LNHDA and CDR2 SQIVND (reference sequence).

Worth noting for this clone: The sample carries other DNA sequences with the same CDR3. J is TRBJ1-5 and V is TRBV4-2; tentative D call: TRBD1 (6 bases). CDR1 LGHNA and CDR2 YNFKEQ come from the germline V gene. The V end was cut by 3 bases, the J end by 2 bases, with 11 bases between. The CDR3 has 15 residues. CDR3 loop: CASSQEDSGNQPQHF. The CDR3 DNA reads TGTGCCAGCAGCCAGGAGGACAGCGGCAATCAGCCCCAGCATTTT.

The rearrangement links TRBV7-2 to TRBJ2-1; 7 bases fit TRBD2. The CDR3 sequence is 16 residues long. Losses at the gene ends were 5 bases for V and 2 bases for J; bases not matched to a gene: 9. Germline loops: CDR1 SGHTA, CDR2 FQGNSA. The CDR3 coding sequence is TGTGCCAGCAGCGCCGCTAGCGGAAGCCCCTACAATGAGCAGTTCTTC. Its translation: CASSAASGSPYNEQFF.

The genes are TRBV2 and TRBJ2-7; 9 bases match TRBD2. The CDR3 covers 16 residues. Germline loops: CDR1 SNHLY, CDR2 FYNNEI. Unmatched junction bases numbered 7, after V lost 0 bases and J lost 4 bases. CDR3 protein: CASSEARAGGFYEQYF. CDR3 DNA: TGTGCCAGCAGTGAAGCTAGGGCGGGGGGGTTTTACGAGCAGTACTTC. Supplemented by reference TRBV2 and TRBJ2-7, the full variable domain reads EPEVTQTPSHQVTQMGQEVILRCVPISNHLYFYWYRQILGQKVEFLVSFYNNEISEKSEIFDDQFSVERPDGSNFTLKIRSTKLEDSAMYFCASSEARAGGFYEQYFGPGTRLTVT.